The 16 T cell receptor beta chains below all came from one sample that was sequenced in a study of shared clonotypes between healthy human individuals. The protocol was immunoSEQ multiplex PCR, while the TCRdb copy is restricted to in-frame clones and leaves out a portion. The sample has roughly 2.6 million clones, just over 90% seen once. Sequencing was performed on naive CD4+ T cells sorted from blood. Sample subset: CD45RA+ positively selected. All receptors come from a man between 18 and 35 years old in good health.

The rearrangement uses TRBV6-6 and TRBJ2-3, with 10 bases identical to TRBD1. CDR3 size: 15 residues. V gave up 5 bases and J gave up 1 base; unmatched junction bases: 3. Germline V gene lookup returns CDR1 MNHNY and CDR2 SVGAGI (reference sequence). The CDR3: CASSTGTGGTDTQYF. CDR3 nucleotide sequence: TGTGCCAGCAGTACCGGGACAGGGGGCACAGATACGCAGTATTTT.

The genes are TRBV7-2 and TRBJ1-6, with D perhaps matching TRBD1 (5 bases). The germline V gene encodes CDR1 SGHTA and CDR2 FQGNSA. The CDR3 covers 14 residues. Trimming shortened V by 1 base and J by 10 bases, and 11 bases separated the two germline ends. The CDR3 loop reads CASSLVGGKSPLHF. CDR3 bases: TGTGCCAGCAGCTTAGTCGGGGGGAAATCACCCCTCCACTTT.

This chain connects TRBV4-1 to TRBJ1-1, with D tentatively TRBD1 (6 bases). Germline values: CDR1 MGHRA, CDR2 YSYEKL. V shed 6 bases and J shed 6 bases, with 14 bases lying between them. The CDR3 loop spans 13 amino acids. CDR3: CASSPGGSPEAFF. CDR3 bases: TGCGCCAGCAGTCCGGGGGGCAGCCCTGAAGCTTTCTTT.

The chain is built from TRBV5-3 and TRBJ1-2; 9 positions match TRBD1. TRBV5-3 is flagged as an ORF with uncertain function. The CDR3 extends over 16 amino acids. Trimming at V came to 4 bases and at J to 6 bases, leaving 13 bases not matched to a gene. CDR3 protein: CARSLYPRDRVDGYTF. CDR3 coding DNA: TGTGCCAGAAGCCTCTATCCCCGGGACAGGGTAGATGGCTACACCTTC.

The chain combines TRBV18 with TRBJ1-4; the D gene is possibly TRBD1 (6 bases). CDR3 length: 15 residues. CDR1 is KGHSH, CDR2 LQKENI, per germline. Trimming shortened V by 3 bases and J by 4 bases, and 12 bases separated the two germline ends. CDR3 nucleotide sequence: TGTGCCAGCTCACCCTATGAAGGGGGTAATGAAAAACTGTTTTTT. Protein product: CASSPYEGGNEKLFF.

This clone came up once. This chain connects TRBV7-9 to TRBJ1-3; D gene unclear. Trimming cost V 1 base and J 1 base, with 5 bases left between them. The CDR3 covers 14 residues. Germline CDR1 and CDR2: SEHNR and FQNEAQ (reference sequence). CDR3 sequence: CASSLGQSGNTIYF. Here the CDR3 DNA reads TGTGCCAGCAGCTTAGGACAATCTGGAAACACCATATATTTT.

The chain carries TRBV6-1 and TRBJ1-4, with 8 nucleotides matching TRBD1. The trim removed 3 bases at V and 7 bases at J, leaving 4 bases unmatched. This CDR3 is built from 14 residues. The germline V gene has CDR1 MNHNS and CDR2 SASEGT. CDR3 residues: CASSETGETEKLFF. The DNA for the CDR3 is TGTGCCAGCAGTGAGACAGGGGAGACTGAAAAACTGTTTTTT.

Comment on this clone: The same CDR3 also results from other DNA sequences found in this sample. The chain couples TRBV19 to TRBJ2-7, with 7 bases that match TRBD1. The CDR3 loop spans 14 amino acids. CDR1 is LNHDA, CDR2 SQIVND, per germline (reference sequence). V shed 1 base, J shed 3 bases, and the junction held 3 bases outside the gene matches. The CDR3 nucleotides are TGTGCCAGTAGTATAGTGGCAGGGGGCTACGAGCAGTACTTC. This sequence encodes CASSIVAGGYEQYF.

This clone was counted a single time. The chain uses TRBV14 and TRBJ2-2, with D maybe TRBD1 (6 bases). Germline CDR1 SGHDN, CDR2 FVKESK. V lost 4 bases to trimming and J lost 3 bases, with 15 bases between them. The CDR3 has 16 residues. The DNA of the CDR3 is TGTGCCAGCAGCCGTGGGACACCTGCGTACACCGGGGAGCTGTTTTTT. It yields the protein CASSRGTPAYTGELFF. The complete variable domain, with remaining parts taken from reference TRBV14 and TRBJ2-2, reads EAGVTQFPSHSVIEKGQTVTLRCDPISGHDNLYWYRRVMGKEIKFLLHFVKESKQDESGMPNNRFLAERTGGTYSTLKVQPAELEDSGVYFCASSRGTPAYTGELFFGEGSRLTVL.

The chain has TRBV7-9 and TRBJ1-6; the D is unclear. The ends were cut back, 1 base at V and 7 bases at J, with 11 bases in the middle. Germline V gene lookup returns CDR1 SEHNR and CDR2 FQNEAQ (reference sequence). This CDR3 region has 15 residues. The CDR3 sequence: CASSLVGSNNSPLHF. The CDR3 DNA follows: TGTGCCAGCAGCTTAGTCGGGTCTAACAATTCACCCCTCCACTTT.

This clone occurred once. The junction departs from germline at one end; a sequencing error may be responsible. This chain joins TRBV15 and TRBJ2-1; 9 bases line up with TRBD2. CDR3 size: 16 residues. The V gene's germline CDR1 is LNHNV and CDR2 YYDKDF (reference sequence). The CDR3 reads CATSRGRAGGYSEQFF. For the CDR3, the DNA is TGTGCCACCAGCAGGGGGAGAGCGGGGGGATACAGTGAGCAGTTCTTC.

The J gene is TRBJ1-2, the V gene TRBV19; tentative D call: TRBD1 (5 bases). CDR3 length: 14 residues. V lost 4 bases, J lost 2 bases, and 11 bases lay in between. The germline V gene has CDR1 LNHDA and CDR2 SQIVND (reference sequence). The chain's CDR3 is CASSRGGGNYGYTF. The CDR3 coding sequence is TGTGCCAGTAGTAGAGGCGGGGGAAACTATGGCTACACCTTC.

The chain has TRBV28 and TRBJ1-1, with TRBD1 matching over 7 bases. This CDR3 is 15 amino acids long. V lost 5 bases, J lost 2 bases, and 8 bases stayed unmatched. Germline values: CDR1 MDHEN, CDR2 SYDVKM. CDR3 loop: CASSPRTGLNTEAFF. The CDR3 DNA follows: TGTGCCAGCAGTCCTAGGACAGGCTTAAACACTGAAGCTTTCTTT. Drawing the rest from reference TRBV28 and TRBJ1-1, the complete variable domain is DVKVTQSSRYLVKRTGEKVFLECVQDMDHENMFWYRQDPGLGLRLIYFSYDVKMKEKGDIPEGYSVSREKKERFSLILESASTNQTSMYLCASSPRTGLNTEAFFGQGTRLTVV.

CDR3 sequence: CAIGTGGTHEQYF. DNA for the CDR3: TGTGCCATCGGCACTGGTGGGACCCACGAGCAGTACTTC. The chain links TRBV10-3 to TRBJ2-7, with D possibly being TRBD1 or TRBD2 (5 bases each). The germline V gene has CDR1 ENHRY and CDR2 SYGVKD. This CDR3 spans 13 amino acids. Trimming removed 8 bases at V and 5 bases at J, with 16 bases between.

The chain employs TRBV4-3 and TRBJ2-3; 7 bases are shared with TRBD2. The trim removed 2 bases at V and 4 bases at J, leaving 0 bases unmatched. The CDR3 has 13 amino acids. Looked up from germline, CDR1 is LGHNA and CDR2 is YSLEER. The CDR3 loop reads CASSQLAADTQYF. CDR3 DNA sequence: TGCGCCAGCAGCCAACTAGCGGCAGATACGCAGTATTTT.

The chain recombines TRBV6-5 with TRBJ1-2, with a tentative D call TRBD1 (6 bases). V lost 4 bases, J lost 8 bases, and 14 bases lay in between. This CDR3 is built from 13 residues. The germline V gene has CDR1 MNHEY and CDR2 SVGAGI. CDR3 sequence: CASSSTDSGGYTF. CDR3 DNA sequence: TGTGCCAGCAGTTCGACGGACAGCGGAGGCTACACCTTC.